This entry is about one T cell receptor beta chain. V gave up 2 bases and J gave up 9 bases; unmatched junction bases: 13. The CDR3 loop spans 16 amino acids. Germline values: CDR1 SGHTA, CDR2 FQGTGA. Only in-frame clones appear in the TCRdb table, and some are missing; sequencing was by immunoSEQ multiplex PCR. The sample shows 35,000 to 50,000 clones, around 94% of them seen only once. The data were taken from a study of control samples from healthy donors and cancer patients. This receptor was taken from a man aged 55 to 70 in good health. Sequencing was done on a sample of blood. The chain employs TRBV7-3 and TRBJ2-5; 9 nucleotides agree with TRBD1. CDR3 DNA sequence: TGTGCCAGCAGCTTAGGACGGGACAGGGCTTGGTGCGCCCAGTACTTC. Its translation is CASSLGRDRAWCAQYF.